This is a list of T cell receptor beta chains from one sample in a study of cytomegalovirus exposure and HLA in healthy donors. TCRdb's copy holds only in-frame clones and misses some; the assay was immunoSEQ multiplex PCR. In the table there are tens of thousands of clones, 60% to 85% of which are singletons. The specimen was PBMCs. The origin of the receptors is a male donor in good health and CMV-seronegative. The CDR3 runs from the conserved cysteine through the conserved F or W. D genes are given only for firm matches. Expanded clones are given a class, and other clones once, few, many or no size at all.

j_call clone_size v_call d_call cdr3_nt cdr3_aa
TRBJ1-2 NA TRBV9 NA TGTGCCAGCAGCACTCAGACAGGCTATGGCTACACCTTC CASSTQTGYGYTF
TRBJ2-1 NA TRBV6-1 TRBD1 TGTGCCAGCAGTGAAGATAGCCGGGGACAGGGAGTATTACTCTACAATGAGCAGTTCTTC CASSEDSRGQGVLLYNEQFF
TRBJ2-7 NA TRBV25-1 NA TGTGCCAGCAGCAGGGAGGTCGGCGAGCAGTACTTC CASSREVGEQYF
TRBJ1-1 NA TRBV19 NA TGTGCCAGTAGTCTGACAGCGGGGTCTACTGAAGCTTTCTTT CASSLTAGSTEAFF
TRBJ2-3 NA TRBV15 NA TGTGCCACCAGCAGAGCGAAGGGGCAGGCAGATACGCAGTATTTT CATSRAKGQADTQYF
TRBJ2-2 NA TRBV4-2 NA TGTGCCAGCAGCCCTCAACGGGTGATCGCGAACACCGGGGAGCTGTTTTTT CASSPQRVIANTGELFF
TRBJ2-2 once TRBV4-1 NA TGCGCCAGCAGCCCAGGACCCGAGGGCACCGGGGAGCTGTTTTTT CASSPGPEGTGELFF
TRBJ2-1 NA TRBV4-1 TRBD1 TGCGCCAGCAGCCAAGGGGCCAGGGGACAGGGTAGTGAGCAGTTCTTC CASSQGARGQGSEQFF
TRBJ2-3 NA TRBV7-9 NA TGTGCCAGCAGCTTAGAACAGAGAACAGATACGCAGTATTTT CASSLEQRTDTQYF
TRBJ2-3 NA TRBV4-1 NA TGCGCCAGCAGCCAGGAACCTCACGGGCGGAGGGATACGCAGTATTTT CASSQEPHGRRDTQYF
TRBJ2-3 NA TRBV5-1 TRBD2 TGCGCCAGCAGTATGGATCCCAGCGGGGGAGGGACAGATACGCAGTATTTT CASSMDPSGGGTDTQYF
TRBJ1-4 once TRBV28 NA TGTGCCAGCAGCCTCGGAGGGGAACGTAATGAAAAACTGTTTTTT CASSLGGERNEKLFF
TRBJ2-2 NA TRBV19 NA TGTGCCAGTAGTTTTGGGCTACATAGTCCCGGGGAGCTGTTTTTT CASSFGLHSPGELFF
TRBJ2-7 NA TRBV28 TRBD1 TGTGCCAGCCCAACTGGACAGGGACACTGTTACGAGCAGTACTTC CASPTGQGHCYEQYF
TRBJ2-5 NA TRBV30 TRBD2 TGTGCCTGGAGTCAGCTAGCGGGAACTGAGACCCAGTACTTC CAWSQLAGTETQYF
TRBJ1-5 NA TRBV6-1 TRBD1 TGTGCCAGCAGTGGCACAGGGGATAATCAGCCCCAGCATTTT CASSGTGDNQPQHF
TRBJ1-1 NA TRBV28 TRBD1 TGTGCCAGCAGGACAGGGGGAGCCCAGAACCCTGAAGCTTTCTTT CASRTGGAQNPEAFF
TRBJ2-7 NA TRBV10-1 TRBD2 TGCGCCAGCATGAGAGGGGCTAGCGGGAGGATCGAGCAGTACTTC CASMRGASGRIEQYF
TRBJ2-2 NA TRBV5-4 NA TGTGCCAGCAGCTTGGGGGGGGAGAACACCGGGGAGCTGTTTTTT CASSLGGENTGELFF
TRBJ1-1 NA TRBV18 NA TGTGCCAGCTCACCTAATTGGGGGACACTGAACACTGAAGCTTTCTTT CASSPNWGTLNTEAFF
TRBJ2-2 NA TRBV5-1 NA TGCGCCAGCAGCTTGGCCGTCGGGATAAGCACCGGGGAGCTGTTTTTT CASSLAVGISTGELFF
TRBJ2-6 NA TRBV9 NA TGTGCCAGCAGCGTAGAAGGCACAGACTCTGGGGCCAACGTCCTGACTTTC CASSVEGTDSGANVLTF
TRBJ2-7 NA TRBV28 TRBD2 TGTGCCAGCAGCGTAGCGGGAGACTACGAGCAGTACTTC CASSVAGDYEQYF
TRBJ2-3 NA TRBV6-5 TRBD1 TGTGCCAGCAGTCCCAGGACAGGACACACAGATACGCAGTATTTT CASSPRTGHTDTQYF
TRBJ1-2 few TRBV19 NA TGTGCCAGTAGTCCGGGGACTCTCGGGTATGGCTACCCCTTC CASSPGTLGYGYPF
TRBJ1-1 NA TRBV7-9 TRBD1 TGTGCCAGCAGCTTTTTCGACAGGGCCACTGAAGCTTTCTTT CASSFFDRATEAFF
TRBJ1-2 NA TRBV7-9 TRBD1 TGTGCCAGCACCTTCGGGACAGGGAGTTATGGCTACACCTTC CASTFGTGSYGYTF
TRBJ2-3 NA TRBV10-2 TRBD1 TGCGCCAGCAGCCCGGACAGGGGGCTTGTAGATACGCAGTATTTT CASSPDRGLVDTQYF
TRBJ2-3 NA TRBV18 NA TGTGCCAGCTCACCACCAGTGGCTCGCACAGATACGCAGTATTTT CASSPPVARTDTQYF
TRBJ1-1 NA TRBV7-2 NA TGTGCCAGCAGCTTAGACCCCCAGGTGGGCACTGAAGCTTTCTTT CASSLDPQVGTEAFF
TRBJ2-1 NA TRBV5-1 TRBD2 TGCGCCAGCAGCTTGGAGGTCCTAGCGGGAGGCCCCGGCAATGAGCAGTTCTTC CASSLEVLAGGPGNEQFF
TRBJ2-7 NA TRBV6-6 TRBD2 TGTGCCAGCAGTTACAGGACTAGCGGGAGTTCGTACGAGCAGTACTTC CASSYRTSGSSYEQYF
TRBJ2-3 NA TRBV19 NA TGTGCCAGTAGTATTAACGGACTAAAGGGGGGGGGACATACGCAGTATTTT CASSINGLKGGGHTQYF
TRBJ1-2 NA TRBV6-1 TRBD1 TGTGCCAGCAGCCTCTTGAGGGGGCAGGTTGGCTACACCTTC CASSLLRGQVGYTF
TRBJ1-2 NA TRBV30 NA TGTGCCTTATCCTCCCGGTATTTC CALSSRYF
TRBJ2-7 NA TRBV6-5 TRBD1 TGTGCCAGCAGCTGGACAGGGAGGAACGAGCAGTACTTC CASSWTGRNEQYF
TRBJ2-3 NA TRBV29-1 NA TGCAGCGTGGGAGTCCCCCCCACCGGGATGGGTACGCAGTATTTT CSVGVPPTGMGTQYF
TRBJ1-5 NA TRBV4-2 TRBD1 TGTGCCAGCAGCCAAGGTAGGGGACAGGAAAGGGTTTTGGCCCAGCATTTT CASSQGRGQERVLAQHF
TRBJ1-1 NA TRBV4-1 NA TGCGCCAGCAGCCAAGACAGGGGCGGTGGGCAGGGCCGTTCGGGGCTCACTGAAGCTTTCTTT CASSQDRGGGQGRSGLTEAFF
TRBJ1-1 few TRBV7-9 NA TGTGCCAGCAGCACACAGGTGAACACTGAAGCTTTCTTT CASSTQVNTEAFF
TRBJ1-2 once TRBV25-1 NA TGTGCCAGCAGTGACGTTGGCTACACCTTC CASSDVGYTF
TRBJ2-5 NA TRBV19 NA TGTGCCAGTAGTATTCGGGGAGGCCAAGAGACCCAGTACTTC CASSIRGGQETQYF
TRBJ2-5 NA TRBV19 NA TGTGCCAGTAGCGCTACAGGGCCGGGGACCCAGTACTTC CASSATGPGTQYF
TRBJ1-5 few TRBV7-2 NA TGTGCCAGCGCAGATAGCAATCAGCCCCAGCATTTT CASADSNQPQHF
TRBJ2-7 NA TRBV18 TRBD1 TGTGCCAGCTCACCGGGACAGGGAGGCGTCGAGCAGTACTTC CASSPGQGGVEQYF
TRBJ2-7 NA TRBV19 TRBD1 TGTGCCAGTAGTACGCCCCGGGACAGGGGGTTTGGCGAGCAGTACTTC CASSTPRDRGFGEQYF
TRBJ2-1 NA TRBV5-1 TRBD2 TGCGCCAGCAGCTCTCGTAGCGGGGTCTACAATGAGCAGTTCTTC CASSSRSGVYNEQFF
TRBJ1-2 NA TRBV25-1 NA TGTGCCAGCAGTGCCCCAAAGTGGGGGCAGTATGGCTACACCTTC CASSAPKWGQYGYTF
TRBJ2-3 NA TRBV9 NA TGTGCCAGCAGCGTAGGGCTCAGGAGCACAGATACGCAGTATTTT CASSVGLRSTDTQYF
TRBJ2-1 NA TRBV19 NA TGTGCCAGTAGTAGGGCCTTACCGGACTTGAGGAATGAGCAGTTCTTC CASSRALPDLRNEQFF
TRBJ1-2 NA TRBV5-3 NA TGTGCCAGAAGCTTGGGTATAGGGGGTGACTATGGCTACACCTTC CARSLGIGGDYGYTF
TRBJ1-4 NA TRBV2 NA TGTGCCAGCAGTGGACAGGTTGAAGGACTGTTTTTT CASSGQVEGLFF
TRBJ2-3 NA TRBV7-8 TRBD2 TGTGCCAGCAGCTTAGATAGCGGGCCACAGGATACGCAGTATTTT CASSLDSGPQDTQYF
TRBJ2-6 NA TRBV7-3 NA TGTGCCAGCAGCTTAAATTTAGCAAGGTCGGCCAACGCCCTGACTTTC CASSLNLARSANALTF
TRBJ2-2 NA TRBV11-2 NA TGTGCCAGCAGCCGCCCGTTCAGGGGGGCGAACACCGGGGAGCTGTTTTTT CASSRPFRGANTGELFF
TRBJ1-1 NA TRBV12-5 NA TGTGCTAGTGGTTTGGTATTGGGGGGGGGCACTGAAGCTTTCTTT CASGLVLGGGTEAFF
TRBJ1-1 NA TRBV19 NA TGTGCCAGTAGTACAGGGGCTGACACTGAAGCTTTCTTT CASSTGADTEAFF
TRBJ2-5 NA TRBV6-1 NA TGTGCCAGCAGCGGGAGAATGGGTGCGGAGACCCAGTACTTC CASSGRMGAETQYF
TRBJ2-2 NA TRBV6-4 NA TGTGCCAGCAGTGACTCGGGCAGGGGAACCGGGGAGCTGTTTTTT CASSDSGRGTGELFF
TRBJ2-5 once TRBV19 TRBD2 TGTGCCAGTAGTTCCTCTAGCGGGAGAGTGGGTGAGACCCAGTACTTC CASSSSSGRVGETQYF